Reported below is one TCR beta chain. The antigen it recognizes is unknown. One base away there is no much larger clone; base qualities are not given. The germline V end is reduced by 6 bases and the J end by 4 bases; junction bases left unmatched: 2. CDR1 and CDR2 were assigned from the germline V gene as SNHLY and FYNNEI. Its CDR3 holds 13 amino acids, cysteine through phenylalanine. Of the read, only the CDR3 DNA is kept; its 39 bases are in frame from base 1. The data stem from a study of technical replicates of blood from a handful of donors (dated by TCRdb to about 2017). Receptors were amplified or captured by the immunoSEQ multiplex PCR assay. TCRdb retrieved this table from immuneACCESS and kept in-frame rearrangements only. Not all clones are present; in checked studies, unresolved V genes account for under half, and no reason is known for the remainder. Counted in this sample were about 58,000 clones; less than 95% of them appeared once. The ten largest clonotypes hold around 2.9% of the sample.

The V and J segments used are TRBV2 and TRBJ2-7; 11 central nucleotides agree with TRBD2. Source material: PBMCs. This TCR was sampled from a human donor in good health. Some clones in this sample may be carry-over from other donors' samples. The CDR3 amino acid sequence is: CASRGTSGYEQYF. The DNA sequence is TGTGCCAGCAGGGGGACTAGCGGTTACGAGCAGTACTTC.